These T cell receptor beta chains were read from a single sample in a study of blood T cell repertoires in COVID-19. Repertoires were generated with immunoSEQ multiplex PCR, while TCRdb's copy carries only in-frame clones and drops some. The sample has about 220,000 clones, roughly 85% seen once. Sequencing used peripheral blood. Receptors originate from an older woman with COVID-19, enrolled during active disease. Both conserved end residues are part of each CDR3. D genes are given only for firm matches. Size is stated for part of the rows, as once, few or many counts, or as a class when the clone is expanded.

v_gene	abundance	d_gene	j_gene	CDR3nt	CDR3aa
TRBV3-1/TRBV3-2	.	TRBD1	TRBJ1-1	TGTGCCAGCAGCCCCACGACAGGGATGAACACTGAAGCTTTCTTT	CASSPTTGMNTEAFF
TRBV18	.	TRBD1	TRBJ1-2	TGTGCCAGCTCACCAAGGGACAGCAACAATGGCTACACCTTC	CASSPRDSNNGYTF
TRBV2	.	.	TRBJ2-4	TGTGCCAGCAGTGAAATGGTGGACAACAAAAACATTCAGTACTTC	CASSEMVDNKNIQYF
TRBV19	once	.	TRBJ1-2	TGTGCCACCCCGCGGAGGGGGGGGCTTGGTGGCTACACCTTC	CATPRRGGLGGYTF
TRBV7-2	once	TRBD2	TRBJ2-1	TGTGCCAGCAGCGCCCGACTAGCGGGGGGCTCCTACAATGAGCAGTTCTTC	CASSARLAGGSYNEQFF
TRBV19	.	.	TRBJ2-1	TGTGCCAGTAGTGCCCAGATCTATGAGCAGTTCTTC	CASSAQIYEQFF
TRBV10-3	few	.	TRBJ2-3	TGTGCCACCGGAGCGACCACTAGCACAGATACGCAGTATTTT	CATGATTSTDTQYF
TRBV4-1	.	.	TRBJ1-1	TGCGCCAGCAGCCAAGATCGGACTGAAGCTTTCTTT	CASSQDRTEAFF
TRBV2	.	TRBD2	TRBJ2-1	TGTGCCAGCAGTGATGGTGCGGGGGGCACCAATGAGCAGTTCTTC	CASSDGAGGTNEQFF
TRBV2	.	.	TRBJ2-5	TGTGCCAGCAGTAGGGGCCAAGAGACCCAGTACTTC	CASSRGQETQYF
TRBV12-5	few	TRBD1	TRBJ1-2	TGTGCTAGTGGTTGGACAATCGGGACAGGGGGCCGGCTGCAGAGCTACACCTTC	CASGWTIGTGGRLQSYTF
TRBV21-1	.	.	TRBJ2-7	TGTGCCAGCACCTTGGCGAGCGGGAGATTAGGCATGAAGCAGTACTTC	CASTLASGRLGMKQYF
TRBV2	few	.	TRBJ1-5	TGTGCCAGCAGCGGCAGACAGTCAAGCAATCAGCCCCAGCATTTT	CASSGRQSSNQPQHF
TRBV9	once	.	TRBJ1-5	TGTGCCAGCAGCGGGCACGACAATCAGCCCCAGCATTTT	CASSGHDNQPQHF
TRBV19	.	TRBD1	TRBJ1-2	TGTGCCAGTAGTGAGACAGGGGGAGTATATGGCTACACCTTC	CASSETGGVYGYTF
TRBV5-1	.	.	TRBJ2-7	TGCGCCAGCAGCTTGGTACGGGAGTTGGGCTACGAGCAGTACTTC	CASSLVRELGYEQYF
TRBV5-1	.	TRBD2	TRBJ2-7	TGCGCCAGCAGCTTAACTAGCGCCTCCTACGAGCAGTACTTC	CASSLTSASYEQYF
TRBV5-5	few	.	TRBJ1-2	TGTGCCAGCAGCTTCTCCGTCGGGGAGGGTTATGGCTACACCTTC	CASSFSVGEGYGYTF
TRBV7-6	.	.	TRBJ2-1	TGTGCCAGCAGCAACATCGCGAGGAATGAGCAGTTCTTC	CASSNIARNEQFF
TRBV11-2	.	.	TRBJ1-5	TGTGCCAGCAGCATTACCCTTAGGGGCAATTCCCAGCATTTT	CASSITLRGNSQHF
TRBV11-3	.	TRBD1	TRBJ1-2	TGTGCCAGCAGCTTAAGGGACAGGGGGGACTATGGCTACACCTTC	CASSLRDRGDYGYTF
TRBV2	few	TRBD1	TRBJ1-2	TGTGCCAGCAGTGAGGGACAGGGGTTCGACTATGGCTACACCTTC	CASSEGQGFDYGYTF
TRBV9	.	TRBD1	TRBJ1-2	TGTGCCAGCAGCGTAGCCCCAGGACAGGGTCGGGCATGGGACTATGGCTACACCTTC	CASSVAPGQGRAWDYGYTF
TRBV25-1	.	.	TRBJ1-6	TGTGCCAGCAGTACTCCCAATTCACCCCTCCACTTT	CASSTPNSPLHF
TRBV18	.	.	TRBJ1-1	TGTGCCAGCTCAAAACAGGAACACACTGAAGCTTTCTTT	CASSKQEHTEAFF
TRBV7-2	.	.	TRBJ2-7	TGTGCCAGCAGCTCCCAAGGGGGAACCACCTACGAGCAGTACTTC	CASSSQGGTTYEQYF
TRBV6-5	.	TRBD1	TRBJ1-6	TGTGCCAGCAGAAGGGACAGGGGAGAATCACCCCTCCACTTT	CASRRDRGESPLHF
TRBV19	.	TRBD2	TRBJ2-7	TGTGCCAGTAGTCCCGGACTAGCCAGCTCCTACGAGCAGTACTTC	CASSPGLASSYEQYF
TRBV27	.	.	TRBJ2-7	TGTGCCAGCAGATCCACTAGTTACTGGCAGTACTTC	CASRSTSYWQYF
TRBV6-5	.	.	TRBJ2-7	TGTGCCAGCAGTTACCCCCAGCGGAGGAGCTCCTACGAGCAGTACTTC	CASSYPQRRSSYEQYF
TRBV18	.	TRBD2	TRBJ2-7	TGTGCCAGCTCACCACCGACTAGCGGGAGGTTGGGAGAGCAGTACTTC	CASSPPTSGRLGEQYF
TRBV19	once	.	TRBJ2-6	TGTGCCAGTAGTATCCCAGGTTCAGGGGCCAACGTCCTGACTTTC	CASSIPGSGANVLTF
TRBV28	.	TRBD1	TRBJ1-5	TGTGCCAGCAACATTCTGGGACAGGGACTCAATCAGCCCCAGCATTTT	CASNILGQGLNQPQHF
TRBV9	.	.	TRBJ2-1	TGTGCCAGCAGCGTAGCTCCCAGGGGCTCCTACAATGAGCAGTTCTTC	CASSVAPRGSYNEQFF
TRBV7-9	few	.	TRBJ1-3	TGTGCCAGCAGCTTAGGATCGGGGGCTGGAAACACCATATATTTT	CASSLGSGAGNTIYF
TRBV7-7	.	TRBD2	TRBJ2-1	TGTGCTAGCAGCTTAGCGGGACTAACCAATGAGCAGTTCTTC	CASSLAGLTNEQFF
TRBV6-2/TRBV6-3	.	.	TRBJ1-6	TGTGCCAGCAGTTACTCCGCAATTAGCTCCTATAATTCACCCCTCCACTTT	CASSYSAISSYNSPLHF
TRBV7-3	once	.	TRBJ2-2	TGTGCCAGCAGCCCCGCTAGCGACCCGAACACCGGGGAGCTGTTTTTT	CASSPASDPNTGELFF
TRBV6-2/TRBV6-3	.	.	TRBJ1-1	TGTGCCAGCAGTTACCCCTTTGAGACAGGAACTATGAACACTGAAGCTTTCTTT	CASSYPFETGTMNTEAFF
TRBV19	.	TRBD1	TRBJ1-5	TGTGCCAGTAGATCGGGACAGGACTACGCTCAGCCCCAGCATTTT	CASRSGQDYAQPQHF
TRBV7-9	.	.	TRBJ1-2	TGTGCCAGCAGCTTAGGTCAGGCCCCCGCCTATGGCTACACCTTC	CASSLGQAPAYGYTF
TRBV3-1/TRBV3-2	.	.	TRBJ1-1	TGTGCCAGCAGCCAAGATAGGAGAGAAACTGAAGCTTTCTTT	CASSQDRRETEAFF
TRBV30	.	.	TRBJ2-3	TGTGCCTGGACTCCGGGCGGGCGCAACTCAGATACGCAGTATTTT	CAWTPGGRNSDTQYF
TRBV5-1	.	TRBD2	TRBJ2-7	TGCGCCAGCAGCTTGTCTCTAGCGGGAGTTATTTACTACGAGCAGTACTTC	CASSLSLAGVIYYEQYF
TRBV19	.	TRBD1	TRBJ1-3	TGTGCCAGTAGTATAAGGGGGCTGGGAGGAAACACCATATATTTT	CASSIRGLGGNTIYF
TRBV2	.	TRBD2	TRBJ2-3	TGTGCCAGCAAAAGAGTAGCGGGAGGTACAGATACGCAGTATTTT	CASKRVAGGTDTQYF
TRBV5-1	.	TRBD1	TRBJ2-7	TGCGCCAGCAGCACCCCGACAGGGGCCTCCCGCGAGCAGTACTTC	CASSTPTGASREQYF
TRBV18	.	TRBD1	TRBJ1-3	TGTGCCAGCTCCCGGACCCCGGGACAGGTTTCTGGAAACACCATATATTTT	CASSRTPGQVSGNTIYF